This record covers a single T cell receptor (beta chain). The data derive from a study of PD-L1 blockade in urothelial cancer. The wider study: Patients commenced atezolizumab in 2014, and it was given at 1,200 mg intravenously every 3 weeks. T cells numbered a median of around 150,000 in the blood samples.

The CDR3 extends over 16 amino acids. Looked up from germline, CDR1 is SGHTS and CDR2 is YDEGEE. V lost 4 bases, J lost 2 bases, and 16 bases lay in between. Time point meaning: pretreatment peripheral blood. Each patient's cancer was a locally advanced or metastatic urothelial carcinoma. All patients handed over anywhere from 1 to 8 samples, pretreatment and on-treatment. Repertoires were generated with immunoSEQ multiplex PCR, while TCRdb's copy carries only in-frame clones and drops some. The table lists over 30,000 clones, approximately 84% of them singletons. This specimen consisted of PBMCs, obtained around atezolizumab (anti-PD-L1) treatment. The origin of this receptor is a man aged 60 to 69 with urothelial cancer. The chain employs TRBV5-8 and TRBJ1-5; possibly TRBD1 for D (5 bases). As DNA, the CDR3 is TGTGCCAGCAGCCCCGTGTGGGGCAAGGGCAATCAGCCCCAGCATTTT. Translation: CASSPVWGKGNQPQHF.